The entry below gives a single T cell receptor (beta chain) sequence along with its context. The V end was cut by 3 bases, the J end by 0 bases, with 7 bases between. The CDR3 is made up of 14 amino acids. The germline CDR1 and CDR2 sequences are SGHRS and YFSETQ. TCRdb's copy holds only in-frame clones and misses some; the assay was immunoSEQ multiplex PCR. The data show fewer than 2.5 million clones, roughly 93% seen once. The data stem from a study of shared clonotypes between healthy human individuals. The sample comprised naive CD4+ T cells from PBMCs. Subset reported: CD45RA+ positively selected. V gene TRBV5-1 combines with J gene TRBJ2-1; D assignment may be TRBD1 or TRBD2 (5 bases each). This sequence was found in a young man in good health. Some clones in this sample may be carry-over from other donors' samples. CDR3 sequence reads: CASSWGSSYNEQFF. The CDR3 bases are TGCGCCAGCAGCTGGGGGAGCTCCTACAATGAGCAGTTCTTC.